The 20 T cell receptor beta chains reported below all come from one sample, sequenced in a study of blood T cell repertoires in COVID-19. Profiled with immunoSEQ multiplex PCR; TCRdb holds only in-frame clones, not every one. The sample holds about 330,000 clones, roughly 88% seen once. Sequenced: PBMCs or T cells enriched from blood (not recorded which). The receptors stem from a young man who had recovered from COVID-19.

This rearrangement joins TRBV5-6 to TRBJ2-5; perhaps TRBD1 as D (5 bases). The CDR3 is 13 residues long. The V end was cut by 5 bases, the J end by 7 bases, with 15 bases between. Germline loops: CDR1 SGHDT, CDR2 YYEEEE. The CDR3 DNA is TGTGCCAGCAGTCCCGACAGAACAGGGACCCAGTACTTC. Amino acids: CASSPDRTGTQYF.

CDR3: CASSLLHGFNSPLHF. The CDR3 nucleotides are TGTGCCAGCAGCTTGCTCCACGGTTTCAATTCACCCCTCCACTTT. The gene calls are TRBV7-3 and TRBJ1-6, with unresolved D. Trimming took off 3 bases at V and 7 bases at J, with 13 bases between the two ends. The CDR3 contains 15 residues. Germline CDR1 reads SGHTA; CDR2 reads FQGTGA. The full variable domain, with the rest looked up from reference TRBV7-3 and TRBJ1-6, is GAGVSQTPSNKVTEKGKYVELRCDPISGHTALYWYRQSLGQGPEFLIYFQGTGAADDSGLPNDRFFAVRPEGSVSTLKIQRTERGDSAVYLCASSLLHGFNSPLHFGNGTRLTVT.

In DNA, the CDR3 is TGTGCCAGCTGGGGACAGCTGAACACTGAAGCTTTCTTT. This sequence encodes CASWGQLNTEAFF. The rearrangement uses TRBV28 and TRBJ1-1, with 7 bases lining up with TRBD1. J lost 0 bases, V lost 8 bases, and 3 bases had no gene match. This CDR3 comprises 13 residues. Germline lookup yields CDR1 MDHEN and CDR2 SYDVKM. Together with reference TRBV28 and TRBJ1-1, the CDR3 gives the full variable domain: DVKVTQSSRYLVKRTGEKVFLECVQDMDHENMFWYRQDPGLGLRLIYFSYDVKMKEKGDIPEGYSVSREKKERFSLILESASTNQTSMYLCASWGQLNTEAFFGQGTRLTVV.

This rearrangement joins TRBV19 to TRBJ1-2; D remains ambiguous. This CDR3 contains 13 residues. V lost 4 bases to trimming and J lost 3 bases, with 9 bases between them. The germline V gene has CDR1 LNHDA and CDR2 SQIVND (reference sequence). In DNA form, the CDR3 reads TGTGCCAGTAGTAGTAACAGATACTATGGCTACACCTTC. This gives the protein CASSSNRYYGYTF.

The chain uses TRBV4-1 and TRBJ2-1, with 10 bases matching TRBD1. The CDR3 is made up of 18 amino acids. CDR1 and CDR2 (germline): MGHRA, YSYEKL. V was pared by 0 bases and J by 4 bases, with 9 bases of the junction left unmatched. The CDR3 nucleotides read TGCGCCAGCAGCCAAGATAGGAGAGGACAGGGGGAATACAATGAGCAGTTCTTC. Residues: CASSQDRRGQGEYNEQFF.

The rearrangement links TRBV5-4 to TRBJ2-1, with 9 positions matching TRBD2. Germline V gene data show CDR1 as SGHNT and CDR2 as YYREEE (reference sequence). V trimming: 4 bases; J trimming: 4 bases; junction bases outside the gene matches: 9. CDR3 length: 16 residues. CDR3 DNA sequence: TGTGCCAGCAGCCCGGTTATTCTAGCGGGGTACAATGAGCAGTTCTTC. Encoded protein: CASSPVILAGYNEQFF.

On this clone: Other nucleotide sequences in the sample specify the same CDR3. The chain joins TRBV2 to TRBJ2-3, with D unresolved. The CDR3 extends over 13 amino acids. V shed 2 bases and J shed 3 bases, with 6 bases lying between them. In germline, CDR1 is SNHLY, CDR2 FYNNEI. CDR3 nucleotides: TGTGCCAGCAGTGAACTCCGGACAGATACGCAGTATTTT. It yields the protein CASSELRTDTQYF.

This sequence joins TRBV27 and TRBJ2-1; D gene unclear. The CDR3 has 15 residues. CDR1 and CDR2 (germline): MNHEY, SMNVEV (reference sequence). V lost 0 bases and J 6 bases, leaving 12 bases between the germline ends. The CDR3 reads CASSLSGYFVNEQFF. The CDR3 region has the DNA TGTGCCAGCAGTTTATCCGGGTATTTTGTCAATGAGCAGTTCTTC.

The V call is TRBV5-1, the J call TRBJ1-4, with no clear D. CDR1 is SGHRS, CDR2 YFSETQ, per germline. The length of the CDR3 is 12 residues. Trimming shortened V by 0 bases and J by 13 bases, and 10 bases separated the two germline ends. The CDR3 loop is CASSLEGTGLFF. The CDR3 DNA sequence: TGCGCCAGCAGCTTGGAAGGAACGGGACTGTTTTTT.

This chain joins TRBV20-1 and TRBJ2-3, with D tentatively TRBD1 (5 bases). V dropped 3 bases and J dropped 8 bases, with 12 bases sitting between them. This CDR3 is 12 amino acids long. Germline V gene data show CDR1 as DFQATT and CDR2 as SNEGSKA (reference sequence). The CDR3 here is CSASGERGTQYF. CDR3 nucleotide sequence: TGCAGTGCTAGTGGCGAAAGGGGTACGCAGTATTTT.

V is TRBV4-2 and J is TRBJ1-6; TRBD1 agrees at 8 bases. The V gene's germline CDR1 is LGHNA and CDR2 YNFKEQ. The CDR3 has 16 amino acids. V shed 2 bases, J shed 9 bases, and the junction held 9 bases outside the gene matches. CDR3 coding DNA: TGTGCCAGCAGCCAAAAAGGCAGGACAGGGAGTTCACCCCTCCACTTT. Translation: CASSQKGRTGSSPLHF.

The chain employs TRBV3-1 (or the pseudogene TRBV3-2) and TRBJ2-3; perhaps TRBD2 as D (7 bases). The germline gives CDR1 LGHDT, CDR2 YNNKEL (reference sequence). V was pared by 5 bases and J by 6 bases, with 18 bases between. This CDR3 is built from 15 residues. CDR3 nucleotides: TGTGCCAGCAGCTTAGGGGGAGGGACTTATGATACGCAGTATTTT. Its protein is CASSLGGGTYDTQYF.

This rearrangement joins TRBV4-2 to TRBJ1-3; D is uncertain. Deletions cut 1 base from V and 0 bases from J, with 10 bases between. From germline, CDR1 is LGHNA and CDR2 YNFKEQ. CDR3 size: 16 residues. In DNA, the CDR3 is TGTGCCAGCAGCCAAGGTGGGAGCACCTCTGGAAACACCATATATTTT. This codes for CASSQGGSTSGNTIYF.

Comment on this clone: At one boundary the junction diverges from the germline segment, which might be a read error. This chain connects TRBV11-3 to TRBJ2-1, with TRBD1 identical over 7 bases. Germline-derived CDR1 and CDR2 are SGHNT and YENEEA. The CDR3 covers 14 residues. The CDR3 region is CASSLGGYYNGQFF. In DNA form, the CDR3 reads TGTGCCAGCAGTCTAGGGGGCTACTACAATGGGCAGTTCTTC.

The rearrangement links TRBV6-2 or TRBV6-3 to TRBJ2-7; D possibly corresponds to TRBD2 (6 bases). Trimming stripped 2 bases from V and 2 bases from J, with 16 bases between. CDR1 and CDR2 (germline): MNHEY, SVGEGT. This CDR3 spans 16 amino acids. CDR3 sequence reads: CASSYVAGKSPYEQYF. The CDR3 nucleotides are TGTGCCAGCAGTTACGTCGCGGGAAAGAGCCCCTACGAGCAGTACTTC.

The chain uses TRBV6-4 and TRBJ1-5; D unclear. V was clipped by 9 bases and J by 3 bases, with 12 bases between them. The CDR3 consists of 13 residues. Germline CDR1 reads MRHNA; CDR2 reads SNTAGT. The CDR3 here is CARHRNSNQPQHF. As DNA, the CDR3 is TGTGCCAGGCACAGAAACTCCAATCAGCCCCAGCATTTT.

V usage is TRBV9 and J usage is TRBJ2-1; 8 nucleotides align to TRBD1. The junction had 6 bases not matched to a gene; V was cut back by 0 bases and J by 10 bases. The CDR3 is made up of 14 amino acids. Germline values: CDR1 SGDLS, CDR2 YYNGEE. CDR3 protein: CASSVGDRLEEQFF. The CDR3 DNA is TGTGCCAGCAGCGTAGGGGACAGGCTAGAAGAGCAGTTCTTC. The entire variable domain, with the rest obtained from reference TRBV9 and TRBJ2-1, is as follows: DSGVTQTPKHLITATGQRVTLRCSPRSGDLSVYWYQQSLDQGLQFLIQYYNGEERAKGNILERFSAQQFPDLHSELNLSSLELGDSALYFCASSVGDRLEEQFFGPGTRLTVL.

The chain joins TRBV2 to TRBJ2-7; perhaps TRBD1 as D (7 bases). The CDR3 covers 16 residues. Trimming cost V 6 bases and J 5 bases, with 23 bases left between them. Germline V gives CDR1 SNHLY, CDR2 FYNNEI. CDR3 sequence: CASRLTTTGRRDEQYF. DNA of the CDR3: TGTGCCAGCAGGTTAACGACGACAGGGAGGAGGGACGAGCAGTACTTC.

V and J are TRBV2 and TRBJ2-7; 8 bases are shared with TRBD1. The CDR3 runs to 15 residues. Trimming took 8 bases from V and 3 from J; bases not matched to a gene: 12. Per the germline V gene, CDR1 is SNHLY and CDR2 is FYNNEI. CDR3 bases: TGTGCCAGCCATACTTCGACAGGGGCAGGCTACGAGCAGTACTTC. It encodes CASHTSTGAGYEQYF.

The CDR3 DNA reads TGTGCCAGCAGCTCGGGGACAGGGCCAGATACGCAGTATTTT. This codes for CASSSGTGPDTQYF. The rearrangement links TRBV11-1 to TRBJ2-3, with 9 bases lining up with TRBD1. The V gene end was trimmed by 4 bases and the J gene end by 4 bases; junction bases not matched to a gene: 3. Germline assignment: CDR1 SGHAT and CDR2 FQDESV (reference sequence). This CDR3 is 14 amino acids long.